This is a list of T cell receptor beta chains from one sample in a study of identical twins. From the 5' RACE reads, TCRdb called clonotypes with MiXCR, one entry per CDR3 protein. Among approximately 250,000 distinct CDR3 sequences, roughly 7.1% were seen once, and the ten largest hold 13% to 15%. This same sample was also part of a study on T cells expressing NK-cell markers.

The sample taken for sequencing was CD8+ T cells sorted from blood. The receptor set was obtained from a woman under 30 in good health. The CDR3 runs from the conserved cysteine through the conserved F or W. A D gene is named only where the DNA matches it firmly. A row's size may be missing; if present it is once, few, many or a size class.

j_call: TRBJ2-7; clone_size: few; v_call: TRBV11-2; d_call: TRBD2; cdr3_aa: CASSFGGGLAEGNYEQYF; cdr3_nt: TGTGCCAGCAGCTTTGGGGGGGGTCTAGCGGAGGGAAACTACGAGCAGTACTTC
j_call: TRBJ2-7; clone_size: many; v_call: TRBV11-2; d_call: .; cdr3_aa: CASSLTSYYEQYF; cdr3_nt: TGTGCCAGCAGCTTAACTAGTTACTACGAGCAGTACTTC
j_call: TRBJ1-1; clone_size: few; v_call: TRBV2; d_call: .; cdr3_aa: CATTTANTEAFF; cdr3_nt: TGTGCCACAACGACAGCGAACACTGAAGCTTTCTTT
j_call: TRBJ2-7; clone_size: .; v_call: TRBV7-6; d_call: .; cdr3_aa: CASSLGEGFSYEQYF; cdr3_nt: TGTGCCAGCAGCTTAGGTGAGGGCTTCTCCTACGAGCAGTACTTC
j_call: TRBJ1-2; clone_size: many; v_call: TRBV4-3; d_call: TRBD1; cdr3_aa: CASSRTTGTANYGYTF; cdr3_nt: TGCGCCAGCAGCCGAACCACCGGGACAGCTAACTATGGCTACACCTTC
j_call: TRBJ2-7; clone_size: .; v_call: TRBV9; d_call: .; cdr3_aa: CASSSKESYEQYF; cdr3_nt: TGTGCCAGCAGCTCGAAGGAGAGCTACGAGCAGTACTTC
j_call: TRBJ1-4; clone_size: few; v_call: TRBV5-1; d_call: TRBD1; cdr3_aa: CASRPRDRGLEKLFF; cdr3_nt: TGCGCCAGCAGGCCACGGGACAGGGGGTTAGAAAAACTGTTTTTT
j_call: TRBJ2-2; clone_size: few; v_call: TRBV10-3; d_call: .; cdr3_aa: CAAREMNTGELFF; cdr3_nt: TGTGCCGCACGGGAAATGAACACCGGGGAGCTGTTTTTT
j_call: TRBJ2-5; clone_size: .; v_call: TRBV5-1; d_call: .; cdr3_aa: CASSLSLAVQETQYF; cdr3_nt: TGCGCCAGCAGCTTGAGTCTGGCAGTACAAGAGACCCAGTACTTC
j_call: TRBJ2-7; clone_size: .; v_call: TRBV2; d_call: TRBD1; cdr3_aa: CASSDGTGFLEQYF; cdr3_nt: TGTGCCAGCAGTGACGGGACAGGGTTCCTCGAGCAGTACTTC
j_call: TRBJ1-4; clone_size: many; v_call: TRBV4-3; d_call: .; cdr3_aa: CASSQGQVGGEKLFF; cdr3_nt: TGCGCCAGCAGCCAAGGACAGGTGGGGGGTGAAAAACTGTTTTTT
j_call: TRBJ1-1; clone_size: few; v_call: TRBV20-1; d_call: .; cdr3_aa: CSARDVRVTTEAFF; cdr3_nt: TGCAGTGCTAGAGATGTAAGGGTAACCACTGAAGCTTTCTTT
j_call: TRBJ2-2; clone_size: .; v_call: TRBV20-1; d_call: .; cdr3_aa: CSAPLEGTGELFF; cdr3_nt: TGCAGTGCCCCGTTAGAGGGCACCGGGGAGCTGTTTTTT
j_call: TRBJ1-6; clone_size: many; v_call: TRBV13; d_call: .; cdr3_aa: CASSLGSVGERGLHF; cdr3_nt: TGTGCCAGCAGCTTAGGAAGCGTCGGCGAAAGAGGACTCCACTTT
j_call: TRBJ2-1; clone_size: few; v_call: TRBV6-2/TRBV6-3; d_call: TRBD2; cdr3_aa: CASSLTTSGIYNEQFF; cdr3_nt: TGTGCCAGCAGCCTCACGACTAGCGGGATTTACAATGAGCAGTTCTTC
j_call: TRBJ1-1; clone_size: many; v_call: TRBV7-9; d_call: .; cdr3_aa: CASSLREGRRDEAFF; cdr3_nt: TGTGCCAGCAGCCTCCGGGAGGGGAGGAGAGATGAAGCTTTCTTT
j_call: TRBJ1-2; clone_size: .; v_call: TRBV12-3/TRBV12-4; d_call: TRBD1; cdr3_aa: CASSPGQDGYTF; cdr3_nt: TGTGCCAGCAGTCCAGGACAGGATGGCTACACCTTC
j_call: TRBJ2-1; clone_size: few; v_call: TRBV24-1; d_call: TRBD2; cdr3_aa: CATSPGLADEQFF; cdr3_nt: TGTGCCACCAGTCCGGGACTAGCGGATGAGCAGTTCTTC
j_call: TRBJ2-1; clone_size: .; v_call: TRBV7-2; d_call: TRBD2; cdr3_aa: CASSLALPPALAGDNEQFF; cdr3_nt: TGTGCCAGCAGCTTAGCCCTCCCGCCGGCGCTAGCGGGGGACAATGAGCAGTTCTTC
j_call: TRBJ2-7; clone_size: .; v_call: TRBV23-1; d_call: .; cdr3_aa: CASSQPTRDYEQYF; cdr3_nt: TGCGCCAGCAGTCAACCCACTAGGGACTACGAGCAGTACTTC
j_call: TRBJ2-7; clone_size: many; v_call: TRBV25-1; d_call: .; cdr3_aa: CASSGVESSYEQYF; cdr3_nt: TGTGCCAGCAGTGGGGTGGAGAGCTCCTACGAGCAGTACTTC
j_call: TRBJ2-5; clone_size: few; v_call: TRBV11-2; d_call: TRBD2; cdr3_aa: CASSPTSGAQETQYF; cdr3_nt: TGTGCCAGCAGCCCCACTAGCGGGGCTCAAGAGACCCAGTACTTC
j_call: TRBJ1-1; clone_size: .; v_call: TRBV3-1; d_call: TRBD1; cdr3_aa: CASSQGYSGQLNTEAFF; cdr3_nt: TGTGCCAGCAGCCAAGGTTACTCGGGACAGCTGAACACTGAAGCTTTCTTT
j_call: TRBJ2-2; clone_size: few; v_call: TRBV20-1; d_call: .; cdr3_aa: CSAGAFGELFF; cdr3_nt: TGCAGTGCTGGAGCCTTCGGGGAGCTGTTTTTT
j_call: TRBJ1-2; clone_size: many; v_call: TRBV12-3/TRBV12-4; d_call: TRBD1; cdr3_aa: CASSPNQGAGGYTF; cdr3_nt: TGTGCCAGCAGCCCGAACCAGGGGGCTGGGGGCTACACCTTC
j_call: TRBJ1-2; clone_size: many; v_call: TRBV7-8; d_call: .; cdr3_aa: CASSLAGQFDTF; cdr3_nt: TGTGCCAGCAGCTTAGCAGGACAGTTCGACACCTTC
j_call: TRBJ2-1; clone_size: .; v_call: TRBV7-9; d_call: TRBD2; cdr3_aa: CASSLNSGISYNEQFF; cdr3_nt: TGTGCCAGCAGCCTAAATAGCGGGATCTCCTACAATGAGCAGTTCTTC
j_call: TRBJ2-1; clone_size: many; v_call: TRBV29-1; d_call: .; cdr3_aa: CSVFAGTHSYNEQFF; cdr3_nt: TGCAGCGTTTTTGCCGGGACTCACTCCTACAATGAGCAGTTCTTC
j_call: TRBJ2-7; clone_size: few; v_call: TRBV27; d_call: TRBD1; cdr3_aa: CASSLGTGGVEQYF; cdr3_nt: TGTGCCAGCAGCCTCGGGACAGGGGGCGTCGAGCAGTACTTC
j_call: TRBJ2-1; clone_size: .; v_call: TRBV7-9; d_call: TRBD2; cdr3_aa: CASSLAQAGGANEQFF; cdr3_nt: TGTGCCAGCAGCTTAGCTCAAGCGGGGGGTGCCAATGAGCAGTTCTTC
j_call: TRBJ2-3; clone_size: .; v_call: TRBV24-1; d_call: TRBD1; cdr3_aa: CATSDSRTGVVTDTQYF; cdr3_nt: TGTGCCACCAGTGATTCGCGGACAGGGGTAGTGACAGATACGCAGTATTTT
j_call: TRBJ1-4; clone_size: .; v_call: TRBV7-9; d_call: .; cdr3_aa: CASSLALHGGPLEKLFF; cdr3_nt: TGTGCCAGCAGCTTAGCGCTTCATGGCGGACCCTTAGAAAAACTGTTTTTT
j_call: TRBJ2-1; clone_size: .; v_call: TRBV5-8; d_call: .; cdr3_aa: CASSHSWATRYNEQFF; cdr3_nt: TGTGCCAGCAGCCACTCGTGGGCGACTAGATACAATGAGCAGTTCTTC
j_call: TRBJ1-2; clone_size: .; v_call: TRBV3-1; d_call: .; cdr3_aa: CASSKQVPGRLGYGYTF; cdr3_nt: TGTGCCAGCTCCAAGCAGGTCCCTGGGCGACTAGGGTATGGCTACACCTTC
j_call: TRBJ2-7; clone_size: few; v_call: TRBV20-1; d_call: .; cdr3_aa: CSAPEPLTGSPYEQYF; cdr3_nt: TGCAGTGCTCCCGAACCCCTGACGGGCAGTCCCTACGAGCAGTACTTC
j_call: TRBJ1-1; clone_size: few; v_call: TRBV7-6; d_call: TRBD1; cdr3_aa: CASSLENRGDTEAFF; cdr3_nt: TGTGCCAGCAGCTTAGAAAACAGGGGTGACACTGAAGCTTTCTTT
j_call: TRBJ2-2; clone_size: .; v_call: TRBV7-2; d_call: .; cdr3_aa: CASSSTGTGELFF; cdr3_nt: TGTGCCAGCAGCTCAACAGGGACCGGGGAGCTGTTTTTT
j_call: TRBJ2-3; clone_size: few; v_call: TRBV9; d_call: .; cdr3_aa: CASAVGDTQYF; cdr3_nt: TGTGCCAGCGCCGTGGGAGATACGCAGTATTTT
j_call: TRBJ1-6; clone_size: .; v_call: TRBV27; d_call: .; cdr3_aa: CASSAPGGPASPLHF; cdr3_nt: TGTGCCAGCAGTGCCCCTGGAGGACCGGCTTCACCCCTCCACTTT
j_call: TRBJ2-7; clone_size: many; v_call: TRBV27; d_call: .; cdr3_aa: CASSFAGSSYEQYF; cdr3_nt: TGTGCCAGCAGTTTTGCAGGGAGCTCCTACGAGCAGTACTTC
j_call: TRBJ1-1; clone_size: many; v_call: TRBV6-6; d_call: .; cdr3_aa: CASSSFTEAFF; cdr3_nt: TGTGCCAGCAGTTCCTTCACTGAAGCTTTCTTT
j_call: TRBJ2-7; clone_size: .; v_call: TRBV18; d_call: .; cdr3_aa: CASSFRSRGSYEQYF; cdr3_nt: TGTGCCAGCTCATTCCGGTCCCGAGGCTCCTACGAGCAGTACTTC
j_call: TRBJ2-1; clone_size: .; v_call: TRBV9; d_call: TRBD2; cdr3_aa: CASSSGGNNEQFF; cdr3_nt: TGTGCCAGCTCTAGCGGGGGCAACAATGAGCAGTTCTTC
j_call: TRBJ2-7; clone_size: .; v_call: TRBV20-1; d_call: .; cdr3_aa: CSARDLGEQYF; cdr3_nt: TGCAGTGCTAGAGATCTTGGCGAGCAGTACTTC
j_call: TRBJ2-7; clone_size: .; v_call: TRBV5-6; d_call: TRBD1; cdr3_aa: CASSPGTGVWEQYF; cdr3_nt: TGTGCCAGCAGCCCGGGGACAGGGGTTTGGGAGCAGTACTTC
j_call: TRBJ1-1; clone_size: many; v_call: TRBV7-9; d_call: .; cdr3_aa: CASSFTGNTEAFF; cdr3_nt: TGTGCCAGCAGCTTTACAGGGAACACTGAAGCTTTCTTT
j_call: TRBJ2-1; clone_size: many; v_call: TRBV6-2/TRBV6-3; d_call: TRBD1; cdr3_aa: CASSYGNGTGVYEQFF; cdr3_nt: TGTGCCAGCAGTTACGGGAACGGGACAGGGGTTTATGAGCAGTTCTTC
j_call: TRBJ1-4; clone_size: .; v_call: TRBV29-1; d_call: TRBD1; cdr3_aa: CSVDSGQGSSTNEKLFF; cdr3_nt: TGCAGCGTTGACTCGGGACAGGGGTCATCAACTAATGAAAAACTGTTTTTT
j_call: TRBJ2-7; clone_size: many; v_call: TRBV27; d_call: .; cdr3_aa: CASSLYSGSGYEQYF; cdr3_nt: TGTGCCAGCAGTTTATATTCCGGGAGTGGGTACGAGCAGTACTTC
j_call: TRBJ2-5; clone_size: few; v_call: TRBV12-3/TRBV12-4; d_call: .; cdr3_aa: CASSPSGRGGETQYF; cdr3_nt: TGTGCCAGCAGCCCCTCGGGGCGGGGCGGAGAGACCCAGTACTTC
j_call: TRBJ2-2; clone_size: .; v_call: TRBV18; d_call: .; cdr3_aa: CASSLRGFDNGELFF; cdr3_nt: TGTGCCAGCTCTCTCAGGGGATTCGACAACGGGGAGCTGTTTTTT
j_call: TRBJ2-7; clone_size: many; v_call: TRBV20-1; d_call: .; cdr3_aa: CSARPGRSYEQYF; cdr3_nt: TGCAGTGCCAGGCCCGGACGGAGCTACGAGCAGTACTTC
j_call: TRBJ2-3; clone_size: many; v_call: TRBV12-3/TRBV12-4; d_call: .; cdr3_aa: CASSIDTQYF; cdr3_nt: TGTGCCAGCAGTATTGATACGCAGTATTTT
j_call: TRBJ1-2; clone_size: .; v_call: TRBV2; d_call: .; cdr3_aa: CASSGGSGPLGYTF; cdr3_nt: TGTGCCAGCAGCGGCGGGTCCGGTCCATTGGGCTACACCTTC
j_call: TRBJ1-1; clone_size: .; v_call: TRBV2; d_call: TRBD1; cdr3_aa: CASRSNPGGEAFF; cdr3_nt: TGTGCCAGCAGGAGTAACCCAGGGGGTGAAGCTTTCTTT
j_call: TRBJ1-5; clone_size: few; v_call: TRBV19; d_call: TRBD1; cdr3_aa: CASSIGTGSGSNQPQHF; cdr3_nt: TGTGCCAGTAGTATCGGGACAGGGAGCGGGAGCAATCAGCCCCAGCATTTT